These 25 T cell receptor gamma chains came from one sample sequenced in a study of Vδ1+ human thymocytes. Study-level points and caveats: Highly polyclonal TRG and TRD repertoires with Gaussian CDR3 length distributions appeared in thymus.

No antigen has been identified for these receptors. RNA was extracted from the cells and then reverse transcribed. The CDR3 regions were amplified by multiplex PCR from V-gene primers to a constant-region primer. TCRdb reanalysed the multiplex PCR reads with CATT. Counted here are more than 35,000 gamma-chain clones, roughly 21% occurring once; the ten biggest clones make up 1.9%. The specimen sequenced was Vdelta1+ gamma-delta thymocytes from the thymus. Described subset: FACS-sorted CD3+ TCRalphabeta- TCRVdelta1+ TCRVdelta2- thymocytes. These receptors were collected from a girl younger than two who had congenital heart surgery.

This clone was recorded a few times. The rearrangement links TRGV8 to TRGJ1 or TRGJ2. V trimming: 4 bases; J trimming: 7 bases; junction bases outside the gene matches: 10. The CDR3 loop spans 13 amino acids. The germline V gene has CDR1 VENAVY and CDR2 YDSYNSRV. The CDR3 nucleotides read TGTGCCACCTGGGACCCGAGGGAGTATAAGAAACTCTTT. Its translation: CATWDPREYKKLF.

The V and J genes are TRGV8 and TRGJ1 or TRGJ2. Germline loops: CDR1 VENAVY, CDR2 YDSYNSRV. After removal of 0 bases from V and 2 bases from J, the junction contained 7 bases not matched to a gene. This CDR3 region has 15 residues. CDR3 region: CATWDRSGDYYKKLF. The CDR3 DNA sequence: TGTGCCACCTGGGATAGGAGCGGCGATTATTATAAGAAACTCTTT.

This clone counts as medium-sized. The sample carries other DNA sequences with the same CDR3. The chain joins TRGV4 to TRGJ1 or TRGJ2. V shed 1 base and J 0 bases; nucleotides not matched to a gene: 3. The CDR3 has 14 amino acids. Germline values: CDR1 EGSTGY, CDR2 YDSYTSSV. As DNA, the CDR3 is TGTGCCACCTGGGATGGATCGAATTATTATAAGAAACTCTTT. Amino acid sequence: CATWDGSNYYKKLF.

This clone has more than one count but fewer than ten. The chain has TRGV8 and TRGJP1. Trimming removed 3 bases from V and 1 base from J; junction bases left unmatched: 8. This CDR3 has 16 amino acids. Germline V gene sequence: CDR1 VENAVY, CDR2 YDSYNSRV. Written as DNA, the CDR3 is TGTGCCACCTGGGATTTTGGTGCTACCACTGGTTGGTTCAAGATATTT. This sequence encodes CATWDFGATTGWFKIF.

This clone was seen more than once but under ten times. The chain couples TRGV3 to TRGJ1 or TRGJ2. The CDR3 is 14 residues long. The V gene end was trimmed by 6 bases and the J gene end by 4 bases; junction bases not matched to a gene: 12. Germline CDR1 reads VTNTFY; CDR2 reads YDVSTARD (reference sequence). CDR3 DNA sequence: TGTGCCACCTGGAGTTTCCGTCCCTATTATAAGAAACTCTTT. Translating it yields CATWSFRPYYKKLF.

Only a few counts were recorded for this clone. The J gene is TRGJ1 or TRGJ2, the V gene TRGV9. CDR3 length equals 14 residues. J was trimmed by 6 bases and V by 0 bases; bases with no gene match: 8. The germline V gene has CDR1 GITISATS and CDR2 ISYDGTV (reference sequence). In DNA form, the CDR3 reads TGTGCCTTGTGGGAGGTGAACGGAGGTTATAAGAAACTCTTT. Protein product: CALWEVNGGYKKLF.

This clone was detected a few times. V gene TRGV8 combines with J gene TRGJ1 or TRGJ2. Germline CDR1 is VENAVY and CDR2 is YDSYNSRV. Germline trimming cut 6 bases from V and 2 bases from J; bases unmatched to any gene: 4. The CDR3 runs 12 residues. CDR3 sequence reads: CATWIYYYKKLF. CDR3 nucleotide sequence: TGTGCCACCTGGATCTATTATTATAAGAAACTCTTT.

The chain joins TRGV3 to TRGJP2. Germline V gene data show CDR1 as VTNTFY and CDR2 as YDVSTARD (reference sequence). The CDR3 is made up of 14 amino acids. The ends lost 2 bases at V and 6 bases at J; junction bases unmatched: 6. CDR3 DNA: TGTGCCACCTGGGACAAGCGGGGTGATTGGATCAAGACGTTT. Translation gives CATWDKRGDWIKTF.

This clone was found a few times. The J gene is TRGJ1 or TRGJ2, the V gene TRGV4. V dropped 4 bases and J dropped 3; count of bases not matched to a gene: 12. From germline, CDR1 is EGSTGY and CDR2 YDSYTSSV. The CDR3 has 15 amino acids. The CDR3 DNA sequence: TGTGCCACCTGGGAGGACGCTTTAACTTATTATAAGAAACTCTTT. As protein: CATWEDALTYYKKLF.

This clone occurred a few times. V usage is TRGV4 and J usage is TRGJ1 or TRGJ2. The CDR3 has 13 amino acids. Germline V gives CDR1 EGSTGY, CDR2 YDSYTSSV. Trimming took 2 bases from V and 9 from J; bases not matched to a gene: 10. The CDR3 DNA reads TGTGCCACCTGGGATGCGCCTTGGGGTAAGAAACTCTTT. Translating gives CATWDAPWGKKLF.

The rearrangement links TRGV3 to TRGJ1 or TRGJ2. Germline-derived CDR1 and CDR2 are VTNTFY and YDVSTARD (reference sequence). The CDR3 runs 15 residues. Trimming at V came to 2 bases and at J to 6 bases, leaving 13 bases not matched to a gene. CDR3 sequence reads: CATWDTPRRGYKKLF. The CDR3 DNA reads as TGTGCCACCTGGGACACCCCAAGAAGGGGTTATAAGAAACTCTTT.

As regards this clone: At the DNA level, this CDR3 is encoded by other sequences in the same sample as well. The chain joins TRGV8 to TRGJ1 or TRGJ2. CDR3 length: 11 residues. The ends lost 0 bases at V and 11 bases at J; junction bases unmatched: 4. Germline loops: CDR1 VENAVY, CDR2 YDSYNSRV. The CDR3 coding sequence is TGTGCCACCTGGGATAGGCGAGAGAAACTCTTT. As protein: CATWDRREKLF.

This clone occurred a few times. The chain links TRGV4 to TRGJ1 or TRGJ2. The CDR3 runs 9 residues. Trimming cost V 9 bases and J 8 bases; bases outside gene matches: 4. The germline V gene has CDR1 EGSTGY and CDR2 YDSYTSSV. In DNA form, the CDR3 reads TGTGCCACCAACCATAAGAAACTCTTT. Its translation: CATNHKKLF.

The rearrangement joins TRGV3 to TRGJ1 or TRGJ2. CDR1 is VTNTFY, CDR2 YDVSTARD, per germline (reference sequence). This CDR3 spans 12 amino acids. Germline trimming cut 3 bases from V and 6 bases from J; bases unmatched to any gene: 5. Written as DNA, the CDR3 is TGTGCCACCTGGGACTGCTCTTATAAGAAACTCTTT. Translated: CATWDCSYKKLF.

In its sample, this clone was seen a few times. The V gene is TRGV8, the J gene TRGJP1. This CDR3 has 20 residues. CDR1 and CDR2 (germline): VENAVY, YDSYNSRV. V shed 1 base and J 0 bases; nucleotides not matched to a gene: 17. For the CDR3, the DNA is TGTGCCACCTGGGATAGTTGGCTATTCAAAGGGCATACCACTGGTTGGTTCAAGATATTT. Translation gives CATWDSWLFKGHTTGWFKIF.

The J gene is TRGJ1 or TRGJ2, the V gene TRGV4. The trim removed 0 bases at V and 2 bases at J, leaving 10 bases unmatched. The CDR3 totals 16 residues. Germline V CDR1 and CDR2: EGSTGY, YDSYTSSV. DNA for the CDR3: TGTGCCACCTGGGATGGGCGAACTAAGGATTATTATAAGAAACTCTTT. It yields the protein CATWDGRTKDYYKKLF.

The V and J genes are TRGV3 and TRGJ1 or TRGJ2. Germline lookup yields CDR1 VTNTFY and CDR2 YDVSTARD (reference sequence). V lost 3 bases and J lost 6; bases outside the gene matches: 8. The CDR3 has 13 amino acids. The CDR3 DNA sequence: TGTGCCACCTGGGACGGCCGCGTTTATAAGAAACTCTTT. Amino acid sequence: CATWDGRVYKKLF.

Worth noting for this clone: Possible read error: a much larger clone is one base away. The chain uses TRGV2 and TRGJ1 or TRGJ2. Germline-derived CDR1 and CDR2 are EGSNGY and YDSYNSKV. V shed 0 bases, J shed 12 bases, and the junction held 5 bases outside the gene matches. This CDR3 is built from 11 residues. The CDR3 region has the DNA TGTGCCACCTGGGACGGGTCGGGGAAACTCTTT. It is translated as CATWDGSGKLF.

The rearrangement links TRGV2 to TRGJP2. Germline assignment: CDR1 EGSNGY and CDR2 YDSYNSKV. There are 15 residues in the CDR3. The junction had 6 bases not matched to a gene; V was cut back by 2 bases and J by 3 bases. In DNA form, the CDR3 reads TGTGCCACCTGGGACGTACACCGTAGTGATTGGATCAAGACGTTT. Its translation: CATWDVHRSDWIKTF.

This chain joins TRGV9 and TRGJP2. The CDR3 is 15 residues long. Trimming removed 0 bases from V and 6 bases from J; junction bases left unmatched: 7. The germline V gene encodes CDR1 GITISATS and CDR2 ISYDGTV (reference sequence). The DNA of the CDR3 is TGTGCCTTGTGGGAGGTGGGAAGGGGTGATTGGATCAAGACGTTT. Translating gives CALWEVGRGDWIKTF.

About this clone itself: Other DNA sequences from this sample encode an identical CDR3 as well. The rearrangement joins TRGV8 to TRGJ1 or TRGJ2. With V trimmed by 0 bases and J by 5 bases, 4 bases remained unmatched. CDR1 is VENAVY, CDR2 YDSYNSRV, per germline. The CDR3 covers 13 residues. The CDR3 loop reads CATWDRRNYKKLF. DNA of the CDR3: TGTGCCACCTGGGATAGGCGCAATTATAAGAAACTCTTT.

The rearrangement uses TRGV2 and TRGJP2. Trimming took 4 bases from V and 10 from J; bases not matched to a gene: 24. The CDR3 runs 18 residues. Per the germline V gene, CDR1 is EGSNGY and CDR2 is YDSYNSKV. The CDR3 region is CATWESGNPGRFGWIKTF. The CDR3 DNA is TGTGCCACCTGGGAATCGGGGAATCCAGGTAGGTTCGGTTGGATCAAGACGTTT.

The V call is TRGV4, the J call TRGJ1 or TRGJ2. This CDR3 region has 14 residues. Germline CDR1 EGSTGY, CDR2 YDSYTSSV. V trimming: 4 bases; J trimming: 7 bases; junction bases outside the gene matches: 13. CDR3 protein: CATWDGVGGYKKLF. In DNA, the CDR3 is TGTGCCACCTGGGACGGCGTGGGGGGCTATAAGAAACTCTTT.

A note on this clone: Other DNA sequences from this sample encode an identical CDR3 as well. The chain combines TRGV4 with TRGJ1 or TRGJ2. Germline CDR1 and CDR2: EGSTGY and YDSYTSSV. CDR3 length equals 13 residues. The V segment lost 3 bases and the J segment 3 bases; nucleotides outside the gene matches: 5. Here the CDR3 DNA reads TGTGCCACCTGGGATTTACCTTATTATAAGAAACTCTTT. It is translated as CATWDLPYYKKLF.

The V call is TRGV2, the J call TRGJ1 or TRGJ2. The CDR3 is made up of 14 amino acids. CDR1 and CDR2 (germline): EGSNGY, YDSYNSKV. Trimming cost V 0 bases and J 15 bases; bases outside gene matches: 17. The CDR3 reads CATWDGLNYYNILF. The CDR3 region has the DNA TGTGCCACCTGGGACGGGTTGAATTATTATAACATACTCTTT.